The next 2 T cell receptor beta chains were all read from a single sample in a study of blood T cell repertoires in COVID-19 (dated by TCRdb to 2018 to 2021). Libraries were made using the immunoSEQ multiplex PCR assay. TCRdb's version of the immuneACCESS table is confined to in-frame rearrangements and falls short of the full clone set. An unresolved V gene accounts for under half of the shortfall where checked; the remainder is of unknown origin. This sample has around 200,000 clones in its table, and 85% to 90% of those were observed once. Of the sample, about 20% is held by the ten largest clones. The sequenced material came from peripheral blood. The receptors were sampled from an older person with COVID-19, enrolled during active disease.

The rearrangement uses TRBV29-1 and TRBJ2-1, with no clear D. The germline V gene has CDR1 SQVTM and CDR2 ANQGSEA. This CDR3 is built from 11 residues. V was pared by 3 bases and J by 6 bases, with 6 bases between. In DNA form, the CDR3 reads TGCAGCGTTGATGTCGTCAATGAGCAGTTCTTC. Its translation: CSVDVVNEQFF.

This clone was picked up a small number of times. The rearrangement uses TRBV5-1 and TRBJ2-4; 9 positions agree with TRBD2. Germline V gene data show CDR1 as SGHRS and CDR2 as YFSETQ. This CDR3 has 19 amino acids. V lost 0 bases and J lost 1; bases outside the gene matches: 11. DNA for the CDR3: TGCGCCAGCAGCTTGGATAGCGGGAGATCTTTTTCGGCCAAAAACATTCAGTACTTC. It translates to CASSLDSGRSFSAKNIQYF.